This T cell receptor beta chain stems from a study of monozygotic twins with inflammatory bowel disease. Regarding the study as a whole: IBD patients carried less diverse TCRbeta repertoires (inverse Simpson) than healthy co-twins.

UMIs containing a 6-nucleotide sample barcode were added via template switching. Two nested PCRs, approximately 16 and 10 cycles, amplified TCRalpha and TCRbeta cDNA. For each CDR3 protein, TCRdb gives one entry from its re-call of the 5' RACE reads, without DNA. Its listing shows around 370,000 distinct CDR3 sequences. Germline loops: CDR1 MDHEN, CDR2 SYDVKM. This CDR3 has 12 amino acids. To note about this clonotype: Its antigen is unidentified.

The TCR originated in a human donor with ulcerative colitis or Crohn's disease, or a healthy co-twin of an affected twin (not recorded which). The chain is built from TRBV28 and TRBJ2-7. Sequencing was carried out using blood. CDR3 sequence: CASSFASYEQYF.